Shown below are 14 T cell receptor beta chains from a single sample sequenced in a study of CD8+ T cells in alopecia areata. In each case, RNA was isolated and then reverse transcribed into cDNA as the sequencing template. Sequencing was performed with immunoSEQ multiplex PCR; in TCRdb, only in-frame clones are kept and a portion is missing. Here the sample spans approximately 150,000 clones, 62% being singletons. The sample comprised CD8+ T cells sorted from blood. The source is a human donor in good health.

The sample holds a few counts of this clone. This rearrangement joins TRBV29-1 to TRBJ2-3, with TRBD2 identical over 9 bases. This CDR3 comprises 14 residues. Germline lookup yields CDR1 SQVTM and CDR2 ANQGSEA. J was trimmed by 5 bases and V by 4 bases; bases with no gene match: 7. CDR3 sequence: CSVAAGGTGDTQYF. CDR3 nucleotides: TGCAGCGTTGCTGCGGGAGGGACTGGAGATACGCAGTATTTT.

This clone was counted only a few times. The CDR3 sequence: CASSSDYNEQFF. In nucleotides, the CDR3 is TGTGCCAGCAGCTCCGATTACAATGAGCAGTTCTTC. The genes are TRBV5-4 and TRBJ2-1; D remains unclear. Between the trimmed V and J ends, which lost 3 bases and 4 bases, there was a span of 5 bases. The V gene's germline CDR1 is SGHNT and CDR2 YYREEE (reference sequence). The CDR3 is made up of 12 amino acids.

The chain joins TRBV6-5 to TRBJ2-7; D is ambiguous. The CDR3 runs to 13 residues. Germline V gene lookup returns CDR1 MNHEY and CDR2 SVGAGI. Trimming stripped 3 bases from V and 3 bases from J, with 9 bases between. The chain's CDR3 is CASSYHWDYEQYF. The CDR3 DNA sequence: TGTGCCAGCAGTTATCACTGGGACTACGAGCAGTACTTC.

The genes are TRBV29-1 and TRBJ2-2; D uncertain. Trimming stripped 8 bases from V and 5 bases from J, with 12 bases between. Germline-derived CDR1 and CDR2 are SQVTM and ANQGSEA. CDR3 size: 12 residues. CDR3 amino acids: CSLRVGTGELFF. The CDR3 nucleotides read TGCAGCCTCCGGGTTGGGACCGGGGAGCTGTTTTTT.

The genes are TRBV4-1 and TRBJ2-1; TRBD1 or TRBD2 may be the D gene (6 bases each). CDR1 is MGHRA and CDR2 is YSYEKL in the germline V gene. The CDR3 has 14 residues. V was trimmed by 2 bases and J by 6 bases, leaving 11 bases between them. The CDR3 region is CASSQPGAPNEQFF. CDR3 bases: TGCGCCAGCAGCCAACCGGGGGCGCCCAATGAGCAGTTCTTC.

Only a few counts were recorded for this clone. The same CDR3 can be traced to other DNA sequences in this sample. The chain joins TRBV29-1 to TRBJ2-7; weak D call: TRBD1 (5 bases). Per germline, CDR1 SQVTM and CDR2 ANQGSEA. This CDR3 spans 14 amino acids. The germline V and J ends were trimmed by 1 base and 1 base, with 11 bases remaining between them. CDR3 amino acids: CSVEVRALSYEQYF. In DNA, the CDR3 is TGCAGCGTTGAAGTCAGGGCCCTGTCCTACGAGCAGTACTTC.

This clone came up once. The CDR3 reads CASSQDGDIYEQYF. The CDR3 DNA sequence: TGCGCCAGCAGCCAAGATGGGGACATCTACGAGCAGTACTTC. This sequence joins TRBV4-1 and TRBJ2-7; tentative D call: TRBD1 (6 bases). Germline CDR1 reads MGHRA; CDR2 reads YSYEKL. This CDR3 spans 14 amino acids. Deletions cut 0 bases from V and 3 bases from J, with 9 bases between.

This chain links TRBV25-1 with TRBJ2-2, with D perhaps matching TRBD1 (5 bases). Trimming took 4 bases from V and 6 from J, leaving 15 bases between them. Looked up from germline, CDR1 is MGHDK and CDR2 is SYGVNS. The CDR3 is 15 amino acids. The CDR3 nucleotides read TGTGCCAGCAGTGCGTTCGCAGGGTTCTCCGGGGAGCTGTTTTTT. This sequence encodes CASSAFAGFSGELFF.

The chain uses TRBV6-6 and TRBJ2-2, with a tentative D call TRBD1 (5 bases). The germline gives CDR1 MNHNY, CDR2 SVGAGI (reference sequence). Trimming took 2 bases from V and 4 from J, leaving 8 bases between them. The CDR3 loop spans 14 amino acids. For the CDR3, the DNA is TGTGCCAGCAGTTACGGGGCTGGCACCGGGGAGCTGTTTTTT. Its translation: CASSYGAGTGELFF.

The sample holds one count of this clone. The chain carries TRBV19 and TRBJ1-2, with 9 bases that match TRBD1. Germline loops: CDR1 LNHDA, CDR2 SQIVND (reference sequence). This CDR3 is 15 amino acids long. V was clipped by 5 bases and J by 3 bases; unmatched bases: 7. The CDR3 nucleotides read TGTGCCAGTAGTGCTACAGGGGGCCTCTACTATGGCTACACCTTC. Encoded protein: CASSATGGLYYGYTF.

The chain uses TRBV5-1 and TRBJ2-7; D is undetermined. The CDR3 has 14 residues. V lost 4 bases and J 7 bases, leaving 18 bases between the germline ends. Germline CDR1 SGHRS, CDR2 YFSETQ. The CDR3 region is CASSPSRAQEEQYF. The DNA for the CDR3 is TGCGCCAGCAGCCCTAGTAGAGCCCAAGAAGAGCAGTACTTC.

The chain has TRBV2 and TRBJ1-2, with 7 bases aligning to TRBD1. This CDR3 contains 15 residues. V lost 5 bases and J lost 2; bases outside the gene matches: 8. Looked up from germline, CDR1 is SNHLY and CDR2 is FYNNEI. CDR3 in amino acids: CASSSTGWQNYGYTF. As DNA, the CDR3 is TGTGCCAGCAGTTCGACAGGGTGGCAGAACTATGGCTACACCTTC.

V usage is TRBV30 and J usage is TRBJ1-2, with a weak D call TRBD1 (6 bases). Germline loops: CDR1 GTSNPN, CDR2 SVGIG (reference sequence). The CDR3 is 14 residues long. The V gene lost 1 base and the J gene lost 3 bases, with 12 bases spanning the gap. CDR3 loop: CAWSAGGAHYGYTF. CDR3 nucleotide sequence: TGTGCCTGGAGTGCGGGGGGCGCCCACTATGGCTACACCTTC.

The chain has TRBV27 and TRBJ1-1; TRBD1 matches at 7 bases. From germline, CDR1 is MNHEY and CDR2 SMNVEV (reference sequence). The V segment lost 3 bases and the J segment 8 bases; nucleotides outside the gene matches: 6. The CDR3 is made up of 13 amino acids. Here the CDR3 DNA reads TGTGCCAGCAGTTTTCTGGACAGGAGAGAAGCTTTCTTT. It translates to CASSFLDRREAFF.